These T cell receptor beta chains were read from a single sample in a study of Graves' ophthalmopathy and Graves' hyperthyroidism. TCRdb itself ran the multiplex PCR reads through MiXCR, one entry per CDR3 protein. The sample shows some 390,000 distinct CDR3 sequences, approximately 20% of them seen only once. Sample: peripheral blood. The receptors shown here come from a woman between 18 and 29 years old with Graves' ophthalmopathy. Each CDR3 is given with its conserved first and last residue. The D gene is left open where the match is weak. Size values are once, few and many counts, or a class for expanded clones, and some rows have none.

DNA: TGCAGCGTTGAAGACCCCGACCCGGACAGGTATCCCGGGGAGCTGTTTTTT
CDR3: CSVEDPDPDRYPGELFF
length: 17
size: many
D: TRBD1
V: TRBV29-1
J: TRBJ2-2

DNA: TGTGCCGCCTCGAGCGACAGGACTTCGTTTAGCAATCAGCCCCAGCATTTT
CDR3: CAASSDRTSFSNQPQHF
length: 17
size: few
D: -
V: TRBV30
J: TRBJ1-5

DNA: TGTGCCAGCAGCTTGACCTTGACAGGGTTTGAGGCCGGGGAGCTGTTTTTT
CDR3: CASSLTLTGFEAGELFF
length: 17
size: many
D: TRBD1
V: TRBV11-2
J: TRBJ2-2

DNA: TGTGCCAGCAGCCCGGGACTAGCGCCCCCTCCCTACGAGCAGTACTTC
CDR3: CASSPGLAPPPYEQYF
length: 16
size: many
D: TRBD2
V: TRBV11-2
J: TRBJ2-7

DNA: TGTGCCACCAGCAGAGATCGCGGCACTGCCTACGAGCAGTACTTC
CDR3: CATSRDRGTAYEQYF
length: 15
size: many
D: -
V: TRBV15
J: TRBJ2-7

DNA: TGTGCCAGCACCCCAGCGGTCACCGGGGAGCTGTTTTTT
CDR3: CASTPAVTGELFF
length: 13
size: -
D: -
V: TRBV12-3/TRBV12-4
J: TRBJ2-2

DNA: TGTGCCAGCAGGTTGGGGGTAGGGACTGAAGCTTTCTTT
CDR3: CASRLGVGTEAFF
length: 13
size: many
D: -
V: TRBV12-3/TRBV12-4
J: TRBJ1-1

DNA: TGTGCCAGCAGACAGGGGCGATACGAGCAGTACTTC
CDR3: CASRQGRYEQYF
length: 12
size: many
D: TRBD1
V: TRBV19
J: TRBJ2-7

DNA: TGTGCCAGCAGTTATGTAAACGGGGACAACAGGGTGAGGGGCTACACCTTC
CDR3: CASSYVNGDNRVRGYTF
length: 17
size: many
D: -
V: TRBV6-5
J: TRBJ1-2

DNA: TGTGCCATCGAGACTAGCGGCTCCTACGAGCAGTACTTC
CDR3: CAIETSGSYEQYF
length: 13
size: many
D: TRBD2
V: TRBV2
J: TRBJ2-7

DNA: TGTGCCAGCAGCTCCTCTAGCGCCCTAGGGGAGACCCAGTACTTC
CDR3: CASSSSSALGETQYF
length: 15
size: -
D: -
V: TRBV7-2
J: TRBJ2-5

DNA: TGTGCCAGCAGCCCTCGACTAGCGGGAGGGCACATTCAGTACTTC
CDR3: CASSPRLAGGHIQYF
length: 15
size: many
D: TRBD2
V: TRBV14
J: TRBJ2-4

DNA: TGCAGTGCTACTACAGAGAATTACGAGCAGTACTTC
CDR3: CSATTENYEQYF
length: 12
size: many
D: -
V: TRBV20-1
J: TRBJ2-7

DNA: TGTGCCAGCAGTGAAGTCGGGGACCCCTACGAGCAGTACTTC
CDR3: CASSEVGDPYEQYF
length: 14
size: many
D: -
V: TRBV6-1
J: TRBJ2-7

DNA: TGTGCCAGCAGTTACTCTAGGGGGGGCGTGTATGGCTACACCTTC
CDR3: CASSYSRGGVYGYTF
length: 15
size: many
D: -
V: TRBV6-5
J: TRBJ1-2

DNA: TGTGCCAGCAGCTTCAGGGGCGCAGAGACCCAGTACTTC
CDR3: CASSFRGAETQYF
length: 13
size: many
D: -
V: TRBV7-3
J: TRBJ2-5

DNA: TGTGCCAGCTCACCAATACTAGCGGGAGTCGCCTACGAGCAGTACTTC
CDR3: CASSPILAGVAYEQYF
length: 16
size: few
D: TRBD2
V: TRBV18
J: TRBJ2-7

DNA: TGTGCCAGCAGGTTTGACAGGGGGGTATCCGAGCAGTACTTC
CDR3: CASRFDRGVSEQYF
length: 14
size: many
D: TRBD1
V: TRBV7-2
J: TRBJ2-7

DNA: TGTGCCTGGAGAGGGGGAAGAGGGACAACGAACACCGGGGAGCTGTTTTTT
CDR3: CAWRGGRGTTNTGELFF
length: 17
size: many
D: -
V: TRBV30
J: TRBJ2-2

DNA: TGCAGTGCTAGAGATTCGGACAGGGGAATGTATAGCAATCAGCCCCAGCATTTT
CDR3: CSARDSDRGMYSNQPQHF
length: 18
size: many
D: TRBD1
V: TRBV20-1
J: TRBJ1-5

DNA: TGTGCCAGCAGTACAAGGACAGGAACCTACGAGCAGTACTTC
CDR3: CASSTRTGTYEQYF
length: 14
size: once
D: TRBD1
V: TRBV6-2/TRBV6-3
J: TRBJ2-7

DNA: TGTGCCAGCAGCCCACCCTGGACAGACTATGGCTACACCTTC
CDR3: CASSPPWTDYGYTF
length: 14
size: many
D: -
V: TRBV7-2
J: TRBJ1-2